This T cell receptor (beta chain) was profiled in a study of cytomegalovirus exposure and HLA in healthy donors. Findings and caveats of the study: Cytomegalovirus-associated status was assigned to fewer than 200 TCR beta chains. An analysis done earlier found most TCR beta V segments productive about 87% or about 30% of the time.

CDR3 length: 17 amino acids. The V gene lost 4 bases and the J gene lost 7 bases, with 22 bases spanning the gap. CDR1 is MDHEN, CDR2 SYDVKM, per germline. The PCR contained 60 Vbeta and 13 Jbeta primers. Assay used: immunoSEQ multiplex PCR; TCRdb lists only in-frame clones, some missing. Of fewer than 180,000 clones in the sample, roughly 77% were seen once. Nominally healthy donors were sampled, though unrecorded immune exposures were likely. To note about this clone: The antigen remains undetermined.

Specimen: PBMCs. The rearrangement links TRBV28 to TRBJ2-2, with a tentative D call TRBD1 (6 bases). This clonotype was obtained from a human donor in good health. The CDR3 here is CASSSLGALRGGGELFF. For the CDR3, the DNA is TGTGCCAGCAGTTCCCTCGGGGCCCTACGAGGGGGCGGGGAGCTGTTTTTT.